One and the same sample provided the 5 T cell receptor beta chains below, sequenced in a study of lymphopenia after photon versus proton radiotherapy. Sequencing used immunoSEQ multiplex PCR; TCRdb keeps in-frame clones, though not all of them. Here the sample spans tens of thousands of clones, 65% to 85% being singletons. The starting material was peripheral blood, obtained from a patient treated with proton-based radiotherapy. These receptors were obtained from a man between 60 and 75 years old with pancreatic cancer.

This chain joins TRBV19 and TRBJ2-2; D remains ambiguous. The CDR3 is 14 amino acids. CDR1 and CDR2 from the germline V gene are LNHDA and SQIVND (reference sequence). V dropped 6 bases and J dropped 0 bases, with 8 bases sitting between them. CDR3 bases: TGTGCCAGTAGGTCACAACCGAACACCGGGGAGCTGTTTTTT. This codes for CASRSQPNTGELFF.

This rearrangement joins TRBV7-3 to TRBJ2-2, with 9 positions matching TRBD1. The CDR3 covers 15 residues. Trimming took 5 bases from V and 6 from J; bases not matched to a gene: 7. Per the germline V gene, CDR1 is SGHTA and CDR2 is FQGTGA. CDR3 in amino acids: CASSLTGGIAGELFF. The DNA for the CDR3 is TGTGCCAGCAGCCTGACAGGGGGGATTGCCGGGGAGCTGTTTTTT.

The chain is built from TRBV7-2 and TRBJ1-2; TRBD1 aligns across 9 bases. The V gene's germline CDR1 is SGHTA and CDR2 FQGNSA. The J segment lost 4 bases and the V segment lost 5 bases, leaving 2 bases of the junction unmatched. The CDR3 is 13 residues long. Here the CDR3 reads CASSLDRGYGYTF. The CDR3 coding sequence is TGTGCCAGCAGCCTGGACAGGGGCTATGGCTACACCTTC.

The chain couples TRBV19 to TRBJ2-7, with 10 bases aligning to TRBD1. J lost 5 bases, V lost 4 bases, and 8 bases had no gene match. CDR3 length: 15 amino acids. Per germline, CDR1 LNHDA and CDR2 SQIVND (reference sequence). CDR3 in DNA: TGTGCCAGTAGTAGAACCGGGACAGGGGCCAACGAGCAGTACTTC. It codes for CASSRTGTGANEQYF.

This chain uses TRBV30 with TRBJ1-1; D not certain. This CDR3 has 14 residues. Looked up from germline, CDR1 is GTSNPN and CDR2 is SVGIG (reference sequence). Trimming shortened V by 0 bases and J by 6 bases, and 14 bases separated the two germline ends. The CDR3, as DNA: TGTGCCTGGAGTGTAGGCAACCGGTCGCCTGAAGCTTTCTTT. Translating gives CAWSVGNRSPEAFF.